One and the same sample provided the 16 T cell receptor beta chains below, sequenced in a study of CD8 T cell repertoires and HIV-1 epitope variants. Profiled with immunoSEQ multiplex PCR; TCRdb holds only in-frame clones, not every one. The table includes some 87,000 clones, roughly four fifths detected once. Material for sequencing was uncultured baseline CD8+ T cells from peripheral blood mononuclear cells (PBMCs). These receptor sequences come from a male donor with HIV.

This sequence joins TRBV7-3 and TRBJ2-1; TRBD2 matches at 13 bases. This CDR3 has 16 residues. Unmatched junction bases numbered 6, after V lost 4 bases and J lost 6 bases. Germline CDR1 is SGHTA and CDR2 is FQGTGA. The CDR3 reads CASSSRLAGGGNEQFF. CDR3 nucleotides: TGTGCCAGCAGCTCAAGACTAGCGGGGGGCGGCAATGAGCAGTTCTTC.

V is TRBV28 and J is TRBJ2-3; D is possibly TRBD2 (5 bases). Germline CDR1 and CDR2: MDHEN and SYDVKM. This CDR3 is built from 14 residues. V was clipped by 3 bases and J by 0 bases, with 7 bases between them. The CDR3 DNA reads as TGTGCCAGCAGTTTGGACTTGAGCACAGATACGCAGTATTTT. Translating it yields CASSLDLSTDTQYF.

This rearrangement joins TRBV14 to TRBJ2-3; unclear D gene. V was clipped by 0 bases and J by 6 bases, with 7 bases between them. Germline V gives CDR1 SGHDN, CDR2 FVKESK. CDR3 size: 13 residues. The CDR3 reads CASSQDLRDTQYF. CDR3 bases: TGTGCCAGCAGCCAAGATTTGCGGGATACGCAGTATTTT.

V is TRBV10-3 and J is TRBJ2-7; 7 nucleotides agree with TRBD1. Germline values: CDR1 ENHRY, CDR2 SYGVKD. The trim removed 9 bases at V and 1 base at J, leaving 9 bases unmatched. The CDR3 contains 14 residues. This CDR3 reads CAIRQGTESYEQYF. The CDR3 DNA sequence: TGTGCCATTCGGCAGGGGACAGAGTCCTACGAGCAGTACTTC.

The J gene is TRBJ1-2, the V gene TRBV6-8; no clear D. V was trimmed by 4 bases and J by 4 bases, leaving 16 bases between them. This CDR3 has 15 residues. The germline gives CDR1 MNHGY, CDR2 SAAAGT. CDR3 amino acids: CASSLMEEVAYGYTF. The CDR3 DNA sequence: TGTGCCAGCAGTTTGATGGAGGAGGTTGCCTATGGCTACACCTTC.

V is TRBV7-7 and J is TRBJ2-5, with D possibly called TRBD1 or TRBD2 (5 bases each). The CDR3 contains 13 residues. CDR1 is SSHAT and CDR2 is FNYEAQ in the germline V gene (reference sequence). Trimming pared 4 bases from V and 4 bases from J, leaving 10 bases between. DNA for the CDR3: TGTGCCAGCAGCTACGGGACCTCAGAGACCCAGTACTTC. Its translation: CASSYGTSETQYF.

The chain has TRBV10-3 and TRBJ1-1, with D perhaps TRBD1 (6 bases). CDR3 length: 14 amino acids. Germline values: CDR1 ENHRY, CDR2 SYGVKD. V was shortened by 5 bases and J by 1 base, with 11 bases between the two germline ends. The CDR3 loop reads CAISPGQTNTEAFF. Written as DNA, the CDR3 is TGTGCCATCAGTCCCGGACAGACGAACACTGAAGCTTTCTTT.

Points on this clone: One end of the junction does not line up with germline, which may come from a read error. This rearrangement joins TRBV7-7 to TRBJ1-3; D is uncertain. The length of the CDR3 is 15 residues. Germline assignment: CDR1 SSHAT and CDR2 FNYEAQ (reference sequence). The CDR3 here is CASSLDISSGNTIYF. CDR3 in DNA: TGTGCCAGCAGTTTAGATATCAGCTCTGGAAACACCATATATTTT.

The V gene is TRBV2, the J gene TRBJ2-6, with D possibly matching TRBD1 (5 bases). Deletions cut 3 bases from V and 2 bases from J, with 14 bases between. The length of the CDR3 is 17 residues. Germline loops: CDR1 SNHLY, CDR2 FYNNEI. CDR3 loop: CASSDSFRVTGANVLTF. In DNA form, the CDR3 reads TGTGCCAGCAGTGACAGCTTCAGGGTTACTGGGGCCAACGTCCTGACTTTC.

There are a few counts of this clone. The chain is built from TRBV6-1 and TRBJ2-1; the match to TRBD1 covers 8 bases. CDR3 length: 14 amino acids. Germline-derived CDR1 and CDR2 are MNHNS and SASEGT. V dropped 7 bases and J dropped 8; count of bases not matched to a gene: 10. This chain's CDR3 is CASKHSGQGDEQFF. For the CDR3, the DNA is TGTGCCAGCAAGCACTCCGGACAGGGCGATGAGCAGTTCTTC.

Only a few counts were recorded for this clone. The rearrangement uses TRBV27 and TRBJ2-2, with TRBD1 as a possible D gene (5 bases). Trimming pared 3 bases from V and 0 bases from J, leaving 8 bases between. Germline V lookup: CDR1 MNHEY, CDR2 SMNVEV (reference sequence). The CDR3 totals 15 residues. The CDR3 spells CASSFRRANTGELFF. The CDR3 nucleotides read TGTGCCAGCAGTTTCCGCAGGGCGAACACCGGGGAGCTGTTTTTT.

The rearrangement uses TRBV13 and TRBJ2-2; 8 positions match TRBD1. The CDR3 loop spans 17 amino acids. The V gene's germline CDR1 is PRHDT and CDR2 FYEKMQ (reference sequence). V lost 5 bases to trimming and J lost 5 bases; unmatched junction nucleotides: 13. The CDR3 nucleotides are TGTGCCAGCAGCCCGCAATCGGACAGGGAATTGACCGGGGAGCTGTTTTTT. This codes for CASSPQSDRELTGELFF. Full variable domain (rest looked up from reference TRBV13 and TRBJ2-2): AAGVIQSPRHLIKEKRETATLKCYPIPRHDTVYWYQQGPGQDPQFLISFYEKMQSDKGSIPDRFSAQQFSDYHSELNMSSLELGDSALYFCASSPQSDRELTGELFFGEGSRLTVL.

V is TRBV5-6 and J is TRBJ2-2; D ambiguous. This CDR3 region has 14 residues. Germline-derived CDR1 and CDR2 are SGHDT and YYEEEE. V lost 5 bases and J 7 bases, leaving 15 bases between the germline ends. CDR3 residues: CASSPRRSYGELFF. The DNA of the CDR3 is TGTGCCAGCAGTCCGAGGCGCTCCTACGGGGAGCTGTTTTTT.

This clone has just one count. The chain employs TRBV11-3 and TRBJ2-3; 8 bases agree with TRBD1. In germline, CDR1 is SGHNT, CDR2 YENEEA. V was pared by 5 bases and J by 2 bases, with 6 bases of the junction left unmatched. The CDR3 is 15 residues long. The CDR3 region has the DNA TGTGCCAGCAGCCCAGGACAGGGCAACACAGATACGCAGTATTTT. It is translated as CASSPGQGNTDTQYF.

V gene TRBV4-2 combines with J gene TRBJ2-1; 8 nucleotides align to TRBD2. Per the germline V gene, CDR1 is LGHNA and CDR2 is YNFKEQ. The CDR3 covers 16 residues. The V and J ends lost 4 bases and 1 base, in that order; junction bases with no gene match: 6. The CDR3 sequence is CASSLQAGESYNEQFF. In nucleotides, the CDR3 is TGTGCCAGCAGCCTACAAGCGGGGGAATCCTACAATGAGCAGTTCTTC.

This clone was found a few times. This chain joins TRBV5-1 and TRBJ2-3; D tentatively fits TRBD1 or TRBD2 (5 bases each). This CDR3 region has 16 residues. V lost 0 bases to trimming and J lost 0 bases, with 11 bases between them. Germline CDR1 and CDR2: SGHRS and YFSETQ. The CDR3 here is CASSLEGTDSTDTQYF. The CDR3 coding sequence is TGCGCCAGCAGCTTGGAAGGGACGGATAGCACAGATACGCAGTATTTT. The entire variable domain, with the rest obtained from reference TRBV5-1 and TRBJ2-3, is as follows: KAGVTQTPRYLIKTRGQQVTLSCSPISGHRSVSWYQQTPGQGLQFLFEYFSETQRNKGNFPGRFSGRQFSNSRSEMNVSTLELGDSALYLCASSLEGTDSTDTQYFGPGTRLTVL.